The sequence of this TCR beta chain was determined in a study of blood T cell repertoires in COVID-19. Background on the study: Spain, Italy and the United States supplied samples that represented acute and convalescent COVID-19.

Repertoires were generated with immunoSEQ multiplex PCR, while TCRdb's copy carries only in-frame clones and drops some. The sample carries about 120,000 clones, roughly 80% recorded once. The CDR3 extends over 14 amino acids. Germline V gives CDR1 KGHSH, CDR2 LQKENI. V lost 0 bases, J lost 9 bases, and 5 bases stayed unmatched. The sequence derives from a man aged 55-75 years with acute or convalescent COVID-19. The chain has TRBV18 and TRBJ2-1, with TRBD2 matching 7 bases. The material sequenced was peripheral blood. The CDR3 DNA is TGTGCCAGCTCACCACCGGCGGGAGAGCTTGAGCAGTTCTTC. Its translation: CASSPPAGELEQFF.